The T cell receptor beta chain under discussion was sequenced for a study of CD8 T cells in ankylosing spondylitis. This clonotype was observed many times. As yet, its antigen is unknown. Using its own MiXCR run on the 5' RACE reads, TCRdb lists one record per CDR3 protein. This repertoire shows some 200,000 distinct CDR3 sequences, 18% found once; its top ten account for about 4.3%. General study findings and limits: Researchers reportedly found disease-linked clones significantly enriched in matched ankylosing spondylitis synovial fluid.

Germline CDR1 is KGHDR and CDR2 is SFDVKD. The CDR3 is made up of 16 amino acids. The ends were cut back, 3 bases at V and 0 bases at J, with 10 bases in the middle. The source is a male donor between 10 and 30 years old with ankylosing spondylitis or in good health (not recorded which). The V gene is TRBV24-1, the J gene TRBJ2-2, with unresolved D. Sequences were obtained from blood, either unsorted or a sorted T cell fraction (not recorded which). The CDR3 sequence: CATSDPRSTNTGELFF. As DNA, the CDR3 is TGTGCCACCAGTGATCCCCGTAGTACGAACACCGGGGAGCTGTTTTTT.